This entry features one TCR beta chain sequence. Its antigen is unidentified. Germline CDR1 SGHRS, CDR2 YFSETQ. The CDR3 is 15 amino acids. Trimming removed 4 bases at V and 5 bases at J, with 17 bases between. The record originates from a study of shared clonotypes between healthy human individuals. General observations from the study: Sequencing of the sorted subsets was shown by rarefaction to be incomplete despite large depth. Among donors, clonotype sharing was expected to be affected by sequencing depth.

It was at deep level that the assay was run. Profiled with immunoSEQ multiplex PCR; TCRdb holds only in-frame clones, not every one. Of about 1 million clones listed, approximately 68% were seen once; the top ten hold around 1.5%. This chain joins TRBV5-1 and TRBJ2-3; D is possibly TRBD1 or TRBD2 (5 bases each). The sample comprised memory CD4+ T cells sorted from blood. Subset denoted: CD45RA-negative fraction. This sequence originates from a young man in good health. In nucleotides, the CDR3 is TGCGCCAGCAGCGCCGGGGCCTTACCCAGAGATACGCAGTATTTT. Translation: CASSAGALPRDTQYF.